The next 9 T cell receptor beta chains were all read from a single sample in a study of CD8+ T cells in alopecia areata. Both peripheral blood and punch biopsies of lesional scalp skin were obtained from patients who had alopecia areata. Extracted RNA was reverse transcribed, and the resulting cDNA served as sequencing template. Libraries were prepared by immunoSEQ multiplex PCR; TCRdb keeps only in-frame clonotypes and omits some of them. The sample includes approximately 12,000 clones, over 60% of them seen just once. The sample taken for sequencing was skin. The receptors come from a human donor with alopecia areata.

The CDR3: CASSQQVLSYNEQFF. The CDR3 region has the DNA TGTGCCAGCAGCCAACAGGTCCTCTCCTACAATGAGCAGTTCTTC. The chain combines TRBV7-8 with TRBJ2-1; TRBD1 is a possible D gene (5 bases). This CDR3 is built from 15 residues. Trimming left V 5 bases short and J 0 bases short, with 11 bases between. Germline V CDR1 and CDR2: SGHVS, FQNEAQ.

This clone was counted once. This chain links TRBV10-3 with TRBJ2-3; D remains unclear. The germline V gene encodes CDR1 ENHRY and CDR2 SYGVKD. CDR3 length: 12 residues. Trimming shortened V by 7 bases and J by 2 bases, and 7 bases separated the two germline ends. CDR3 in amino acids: CAIKSTTDTQYF. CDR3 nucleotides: TGTGCCATCAAATCTACCACAGATACGCAGTATTTT.

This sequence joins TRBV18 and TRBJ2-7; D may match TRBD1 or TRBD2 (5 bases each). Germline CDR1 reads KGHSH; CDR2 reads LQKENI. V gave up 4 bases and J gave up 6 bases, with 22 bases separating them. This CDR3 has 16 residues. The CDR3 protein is CASSLRLGEGHSEQYF. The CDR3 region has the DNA TGTGCCAGCTCACTCCGGTTGGGAGAAGGACATAGCGAGCAGTACTTC.

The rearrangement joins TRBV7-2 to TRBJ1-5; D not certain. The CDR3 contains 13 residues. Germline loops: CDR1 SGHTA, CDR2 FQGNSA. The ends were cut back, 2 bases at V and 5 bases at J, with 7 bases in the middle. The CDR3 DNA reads TGTGCCAGCAGCTTATGGAGGGATCAGCCCCAGCATTTT. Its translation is CASSLWRDQPQHF. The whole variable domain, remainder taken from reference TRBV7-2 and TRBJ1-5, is GAGVSQSPSNKVTEKGKDVELRCDPISGHTALYWYRQSLGQGLEFLIYFQGNSAPDKSGLPSDRFSAERTGGSVSTLTIQRTQQEDSAVYLCASSLWRDQPQHFGDGTRLSIL.

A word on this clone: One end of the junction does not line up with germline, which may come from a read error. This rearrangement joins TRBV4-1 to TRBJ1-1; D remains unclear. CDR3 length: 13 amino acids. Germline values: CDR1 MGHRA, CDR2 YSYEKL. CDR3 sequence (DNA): TGTGCCAGCAGCCCCTTCGGTGGGACTGAAGCTTTCTTT. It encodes CASSPFGGTEAFF.

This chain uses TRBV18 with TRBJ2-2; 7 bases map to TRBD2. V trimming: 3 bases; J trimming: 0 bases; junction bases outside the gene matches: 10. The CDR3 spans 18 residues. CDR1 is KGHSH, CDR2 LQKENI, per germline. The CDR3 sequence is CASSPYYSGPTNTGELFF. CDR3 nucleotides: TGTGCCAGCTCACCCTATTATAGCGGGCCAACGAACACCGGGGAGCTGTTTTTT.

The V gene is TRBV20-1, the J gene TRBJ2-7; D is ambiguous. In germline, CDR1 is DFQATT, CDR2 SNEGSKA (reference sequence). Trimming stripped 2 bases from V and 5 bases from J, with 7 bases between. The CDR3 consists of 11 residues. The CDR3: CSARKGDEQYF. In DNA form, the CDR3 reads TGCAGTGCTAGAAAGGGCGACGAGCAGTACTTC.

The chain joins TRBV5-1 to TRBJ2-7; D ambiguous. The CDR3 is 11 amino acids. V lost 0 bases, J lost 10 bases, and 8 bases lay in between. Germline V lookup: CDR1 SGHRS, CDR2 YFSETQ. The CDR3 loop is CASSLAWVQYF. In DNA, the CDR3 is TGCGCCAGCAGCTTGGCCTGGGTTCAGTACTTC.

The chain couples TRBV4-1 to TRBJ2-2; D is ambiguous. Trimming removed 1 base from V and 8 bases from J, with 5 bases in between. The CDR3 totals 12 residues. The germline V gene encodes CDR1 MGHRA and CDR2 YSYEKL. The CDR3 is CASSQGWGELFF. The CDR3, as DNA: TGCGCCAGCAGCCAAGGCTGGGGGGAGCTGTTTTTT.